This record looks at one T cell receptor beta chain sequence and its context. Its antigen is not known. Germline V gene lookup returns CDR1 KGHSH and CDR2 LQKENI. This CDR3 comprises 14 residues. V dropped 0 bases and J dropped 4 bases, with 6 bases sitting between them. TCRdb reprocessed the RT-PCR reads via MiXCR and lists one record per CDR3 protein. Found here are some 600,000 distinct CDR3 sequences, about 15% of them singletons; the top ten hold around 7.6%. These data are taken from a study of response to subunit inactivated influenza vaccine. Study results and limitations: T cells newly recruited by each seasonal influenza vaccination are few, the authors suggested.

The specimen was PBMCs from blood, collected roughly 15 days before vaccination. This TCR derives from a man aged 50 or older who received an inactivated influenza vaccine. V is TRBV18 and J is TRBJ1-4, with D unresolved. The CDR3 protein is CASSPPSINEKLFF. The CDR3 DNA sequence: TGTGCCAGCTCACCACCGTCGATTAATGAAAAACTGTTTTTT. The variable domain in full, with the rest retrieved from reference TRBV18 and TRBJ1-4, is NAGVMQNPRHLVRRRGQEARLRCSPMKGHSHVYWYRQLPEEGLKFMVYLQKENIIDESGMPKERFSAEFPKEGPSILRIQQVVRGDSAAYFCASSPPSINEKLFFGSGTQLSVL.